This TCR beta chain was observed in a study of blood T cell repertoires in COVID-19. Turning to the study itself: Italy, Spain and the United States were the sources of the convalescent and acute COVID-19 samples.

Of note for this clone: Relative to the germline gene, one junction end is altered; a read error may explain this.

The method was immunoSEQ multiplex PCR; TCRdb's version includes in-frame clones alone and lacks a portion of them. The data contain about 260,000 clones, just under 85% of them singletons. What was sequenced was peripheral blood. The source of this sequence is a woman aged 80 or over with acute or convalescent COVID-19.

The CDR3 sequence: CASSVALGNAGELFF. The CDR3 nucleotides read TGTGCCAGCAGCGTGGCACTAGGGAACGCCGGGGAGCTGTTTTTT. The chain has TRBV11-2 and TRBJ2-2; TRBD2 might be the D (5 bases). This CDR3 spans 15 amino acids. Germline CDR1 reads SGHAT; CDR2 reads FQNNGV.